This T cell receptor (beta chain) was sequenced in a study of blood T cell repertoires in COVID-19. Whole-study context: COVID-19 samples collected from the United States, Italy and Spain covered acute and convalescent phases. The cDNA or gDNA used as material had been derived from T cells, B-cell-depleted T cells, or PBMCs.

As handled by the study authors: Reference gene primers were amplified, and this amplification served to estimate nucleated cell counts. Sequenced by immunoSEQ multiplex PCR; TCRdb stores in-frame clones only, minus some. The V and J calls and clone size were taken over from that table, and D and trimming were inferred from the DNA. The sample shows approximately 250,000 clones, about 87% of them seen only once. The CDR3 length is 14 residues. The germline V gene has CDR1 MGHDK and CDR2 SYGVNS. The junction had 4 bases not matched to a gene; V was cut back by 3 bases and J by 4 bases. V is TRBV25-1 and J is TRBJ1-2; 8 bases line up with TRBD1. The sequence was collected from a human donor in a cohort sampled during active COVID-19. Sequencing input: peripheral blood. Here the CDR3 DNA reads TGTGCCAGCAGTGATAGACAGGGGAGCTATGGCTACACCTTC. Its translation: CASSDRQGSYGYTF.